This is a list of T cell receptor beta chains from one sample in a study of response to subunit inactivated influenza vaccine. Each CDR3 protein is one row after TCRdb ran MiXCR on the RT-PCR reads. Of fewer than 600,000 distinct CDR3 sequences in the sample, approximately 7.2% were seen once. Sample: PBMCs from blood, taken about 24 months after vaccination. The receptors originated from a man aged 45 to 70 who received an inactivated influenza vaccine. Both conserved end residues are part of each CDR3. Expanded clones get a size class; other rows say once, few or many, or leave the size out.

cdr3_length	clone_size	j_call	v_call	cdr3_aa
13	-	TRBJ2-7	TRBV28	CASRPRGHGEQYF
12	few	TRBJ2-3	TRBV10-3	CAISPFTDTQYF
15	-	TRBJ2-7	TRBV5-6	CASSPWVGSVYEQYF
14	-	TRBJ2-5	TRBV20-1	CSAVSSWGEETQYF
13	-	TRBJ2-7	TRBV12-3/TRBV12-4	CASSLFEGSEQYF
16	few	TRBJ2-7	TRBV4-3	CASSQGTGTGSYEQYF
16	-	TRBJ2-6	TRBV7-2	CASSSTPRSGANVLTF
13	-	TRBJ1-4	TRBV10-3	CAISEIGGEKLFF
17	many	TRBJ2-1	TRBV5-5	CASSFPGGGGTYNEQFF
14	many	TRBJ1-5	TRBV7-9	CASSFGGRNQPQHF
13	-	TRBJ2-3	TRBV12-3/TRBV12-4	CASRLNVPDTQYF
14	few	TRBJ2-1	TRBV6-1	CASSRTAHYNEQFF
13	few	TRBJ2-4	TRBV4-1	CASSQGSESIQYF
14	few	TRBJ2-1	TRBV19	CASSSEPAYTEQFF
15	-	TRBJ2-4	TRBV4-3	CASSQDGSQANIQYF
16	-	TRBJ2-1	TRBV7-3	CASSTQGLAGVNEQFF
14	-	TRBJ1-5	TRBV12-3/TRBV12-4	CASSLGNRDQPQHF
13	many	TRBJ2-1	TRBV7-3	CASSPAPEGEQFF
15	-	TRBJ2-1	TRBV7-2	CASSFGHSDVNEQFF
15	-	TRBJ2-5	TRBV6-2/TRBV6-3	CASSYLVGDQETQYF
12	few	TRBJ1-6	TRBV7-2	CASSIFTGPLHF
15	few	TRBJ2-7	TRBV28	CASSLLGQELYEQYF
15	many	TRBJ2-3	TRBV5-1	CASSLEQGHTDTQYF
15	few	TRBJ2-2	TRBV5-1	CASSLRGGGTGELFF
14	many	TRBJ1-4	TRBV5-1	CASSLRPTNEKLFF
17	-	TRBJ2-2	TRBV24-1	CATSDFSGGKNTGELFF
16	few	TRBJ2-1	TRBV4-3	CASSQDGAGVHNEQFF
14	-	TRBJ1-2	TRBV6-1	CASSEQGKGYGYTF
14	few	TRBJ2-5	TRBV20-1	CSARDRTRGETQYF
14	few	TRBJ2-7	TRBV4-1	CASSPGAPRSEQYF